The entry below describes one T cell receptor (beta chain). Combining a sample-barcoded 5' primer with a J-beta primer mix, a second PCR ran for 7 to 11 cycles. The authors tagged each cDNA molecule using a template-switch adaptor with 12 random nucleotides. TCRdb redid the calling of the 5' RACE reads with MiXCR, one entry per CDR3 protein. The sample holds more than 650,000 distinct CDR3 sequences; around 25% are singletons and the top ten take over 2.5%. V shed 10 bases, J shed 4 bases, and the junction held 9 bases outside the gene matches. CDR3 length equals 14 residues. CDR1 SNHLY and CDR2 FYNNEI come from the germline V gene. The sample comes from a study of blood T cells in healthy people across ages. A further study also used this sample, focusing on T cells of mothers and their children. This second study says: Both sample barcodes and 2-4 random nucleotides came from the M1S primer of the second PCR. A slight, non-significant increase in overlap was found for related mother-child pairs relative to unrelated pairs.

This chain joins TRBV2 and TRBJ2-3; 9 bases agree with TRBD1. The sample was blood. The sequence was obtained from a boy between 10 and 17 years old in good health. CDR3 coding DNA: TGTGCCAACAAGAGGGACAGGGTTCCAGATACGCAGTATTTT. Translating it yields CANKRDRVPDTQYF.